This T cell receptor beta chain was identified during a study of blood T cells in healthy people across ages. Germline CDR1 and CDR2: MDHEN and SYDVKM. With 8 bases removed from V and 9 bases from J, the gap between germline ends came to 20 bases. The CDR3 sequence is 14 residues long. The second PCR ran about 6 to 12 cycles with a sample-barcoded 5' primer and J-beta primers. In TCRdb, the 5' RACE reads were re-called with MiXCR into one record per CDR3 protein. The sample has fewer than 800,000 distinct CDR3 sequences, 20% to 25% seen once. This clonotype was detected only a few times. The receptor was derived from a man in his 70s in good health. The chain joins TRBV28 to TRBJ1-5; possibly TRBD1 for D (6 bases). Sequencing was carried out using blood. CDR3 protein: CASGWTERTRPQHF. CDR3 sequence (DNA): TGTGCCAGCGGTTGGACAGAACGTACCCGGCCCCAGCATTTT.